This TCR beta chain is from a study of shared clonotypes between healthy human individuals. Study context: In total, the donors were a couple of women and a few men aged 18 to 49. Study observations and caveats: The represented genetic and exposure-history diversity was limited by the small number of donors.

This clone was seen a handful of times. Its antigen is as yet unknown. TCRdb's copy holds only in-frame clones and misses some; the assay was immunoSEQ multiplex PCR. The sample records some 900,000 clones, approximately 80% being singletons. This TCR was recovered from a man aged 18 to 35 in good health. The source material was memory CD4+ T cells sorted from blood. The subset: CD45RA-negative fraction.

CDR3 bases: TGTGCCAGCAGCAAAGCGGGAGTAGTCAGGGAGCTGTTTTTT. It translates to CASSKAGVVRELFF. V is TRBV7-2 and J is TRBJ2-2; 8 bases fit TRBD2. J was trimmed by 9 bases and V by 5 bases; bases with no gene match: 8. The CDR3 contains 14 residues. Germline values: CDR1 SGHTA, CDR2 FQGNSA.